This T cell receptor (beta chain) was found in a study of CD8 T cells in ankylosing spondylitis. General observations from the study: Previous work reported some of these motif variants in the synovial fluid and blood of reactive arthritis. Peripheral blood held disease-linked clones only at relatively low frequency, and these were CD8+. Seemingly characteristic of ankylosing spondylitis blood was a TCR beta motif consisting of 7 or 8 highly homologous variants.

In this sample, this clonotype turned up many times. Its target is unknown. The TCR beta libraries were generated through quantitative 5'-RACE incorporating molecular barcodes. TCRdb re-called the 5' RACE reads through MiXCR, storing one row per CDR3 protein. The sample comprises 700,000 to 850,000 distinct CDR3 sequences, around 11% of which are singletons, and approximately 0.5% rests with the top ten. Germline CDR1 and CDR2: ENHRY and SYGVKD. V lost 6 bases, J lost 3 bases, and 5 bases stayed unmatched. This CDR3 spans 14 amino acids. The receptor was derived from a male donor with ankylosing spondylitis. This rearrangement joins TRBV10-3 to TRBJ1-2, with 9 bases that match TRBD1. Sequencing was done on a sample of blood, either unsorted or a sorted T cell fraction (not recorded which). CDR3: CAISAQGADYGYTF. CDR3 DNA sequence: TGTGCCATCAGCGCACAGGGGGCTGACTATGGCTACACCTTC.